These T cell receptor beta chains were read from a single sample in a study of T cells in Graves' hyperthyroidism and ophthalmopathy. TCRdb fed the multiplex PCR reads into MiXCR, producing one record per CDR3 protein. The table includes some 270,000 distinct CDR3 sequences, 13% detected once. Material for sequencing was blood. The receptors originated from a woman between 25 and 40 years old with Graves' hyperthyroidism that later progressed to Graves' ophthalmopathy. The CDR3 runs from the conserved cysteine through the conserved F or W. A D gene is named only where the DNA matches it firmly. Clone size is shown for a subset of rows, as once, few, many or a class of expanded clone.

TRBV12-3/TRBV12-4,many,NA,TRBJ1-3,CASSFAWGPGNTIYF,TGTGCCAGCAGTTTCGCCTGGGGACCTGGAAACACCATATATTTT
TRBV29-1,many,TRBD1,TRBJ2-5,CSVDGTGGEETQYF,TGCAGCGTTGATGGTACAGGGGGCGAAGAGACCCAGTACTTC
TRBV3-1,many,TRBD2,TRBJ2-1,CASSLEIAGGPFVYNEQFF,TGTGCCAGCAGCCTCGAGATAGCGGGAGGGCCGTTCGTCTACAATGAGCAGTTCTTC
TRBV29-1,NA,TRBD2,TRBJ2-1,CSSLGGGNEQFF,TGCAGCTCCCTCGGGGGGGGGAATGAGCAGTTCTTC
TRBV29-1,many,NA,TRBJ2-3,CSVRDLNSGAQYF,TGCAGCGTTCGGGACCTGAATTCAGGGGCGCAGTATTTT
TRBV30,many,NA,TRBJ1-5,CAWSVESGNQPQHF,TGTGCCTGGAGTGTAGAGTCCGGAAATCAGCCCCAGCATTTT
TRBV27,NA,NA,TRBJ1-1,CASSFWPLNTEAFF,TGTGCCAGCAGTTTCTGGCCCTTGAACACTGAAGCTTTCTTT
TRBV9,many,NA,TRBJ2-7,CASSVEGGWKNEQYF,TGTGCCAGCAGCGTAGAGGGGGGATGGAAGAACGAGCAGTACTTC
TRBV10-3,many,NA,TRBJ2-7,CAISEGQLSYEQYF,TGTGCCATCAGTGAGGGACAGCTTTCCTACGAGCAGTACTTC
TRBV4-2,many,NA,TRBJ2-3,CASGDEAMTDTQYF,TGTGCCAGCGGAGACGAGGCTATGACAGATACGCAGTATTTT
TRBV6-2/TRBV6-3,many,TRBD2,TRBJ2-2,CASSYRLLAGASNTGELFF,TGTGCCAGCAGTTACCGCCTACTAGCGGGAGCCTCGAACACCGGGGAGCTGTTTTTT
TRBV4-1,NA,NA,TRBJ2-7,CASSQGSLYEQYF,TGCGCCAGCAGCCAAGGCAGTCTCTACGAGCAGTACTTC
TRBV20-1,NA,NA,TRBJ2-5,CSASSASSVQGRETQYF,TGCAGTGCTAGTAGTGCCAGCAGTGTACAGGGCCGGGAGACCCAGTACTTC
TRBV28,many,TRBD2,TRBJ2-3,CASRRGTSGSPDTQYF,TGTGCCAGCAGACGTGGGACTAGCGGGAGTCCAGATACGCAGTATTTT
TRBV24-1,NA,NA,TRBJ2-5,CATSAPLGQQETQYF,TGTGCCACCAGTGCCCCGCTGGGGCAGCAAGAGACCCAGTACTTC
TRBV6-1,many,TRBD2,TRBJ2-3,CASSGSGSFPADTQYF,TGTGCCAGCAGTGGTAGCGGGAGCTTTCCGGCAGATACGCAGTATTTT
TRBV28,NA,NA,TRBJ1-1,CASSLATTYTEAFF,TGTGCCAGCAGTTTAGCGACGACCTACACTGAAGCTTTCTTT
TRBV11-2,many,NA,TRBJ2-5,CASSLADSRQTQYF,TGTGCCAGCAGCTTAGCGGACTCCAGGCAGACCCAGTACTTC
TRBV28,many,NA,TRBJ2-5,CASSFSPSWGVQETQYF,TGTGCCAGCAGTTTTTCCCCCAGTTGGGGGGTTCAAGAGACCCAGTACTTC
TRBV30,many,NA,TRBJ1-4,CAWGMGRGWRKLFF,TGTGCCTGGGGGATGGGCAGGGGATGGCGAAAACTGTTTTTT
TRBV4-3,NA,TRBD2,TRBJ2-1,CASSQGPTSGANNEQFF,TGCGCCAGCAGCCAAGGTCCGACTAGCGGGGCCAACAATGAGCAGTTCTTC
TRBV10-2,many,TRBD2,TRBJ2-2,CASSLLAGGAGELFF,TGCGCCAGCAGCCTACTAGCGGGAGGCGCCGGGGAGCTGTTTTTT
TRBV18,many,NA,TRBJ1-5,CASSPAPREPQHF,TGTGCCAGCTCACCAGCGCCCCGAGAGCCCCAGCATTTT
TRBV20-1,many,TRBD2,TRBJ2-3,CSARHTSGLSTDTQYF,TGCAGTGCTCGACATACTAGCGGCCTTAGCACAGATACGCAGTATTTT
TRBV3-1,once,NA,TRBJ2-3,CASSHGDSSNTQYF,TGTGCCAGCAGCCACGGGGACTCCTCTAATACGCAGTATTTT
TRBV12-3/TRBV12-4,many,NA,TRBJ1-2,CASSFNGNYGYTF,TGTGCCAGCAGTTTCAACGGTAACTATGGCTACACCTTC
TRBV7-9,many,NA,TRBJ2-1,CASSLATTGLTDEQFF,TGTGCCAGCAGCTTAGCGACAACAGGCCTTACAGATGAGCAGTTCTTC
TRBV7-2,many,NA,TRBJ2-7,CASSLWGPRSDEQYF,TGTGCCAGCAGCTTATGGGGACCCAGGTCGGACGAGCAGTACTTC
TRBV27,NA,TRBD1,TRBJ1-2,CASSRDRGAYANYGYTF,TGTGCCAGCTCCCGGGACAGGGGGGCCTACGCTAACTATGGCTACACCTTC
TRBV5-4,NA,NA,TRBJ2-7,CASGAGGAPYEQYF,TGTGCCAGCGGAGCTGGGGGAGCCCCCTACGAGCAGTACTTC
TRBV7-8,many,TRBD1,TRBJ1-5,CASSLGRTGARQPQHF,TGTGCCAGCAGCTTAGGGCGCACAGGGGCAAGGCAGCCCCAGCATTTT
TRBV13,many,NA,TRBJ2-1,CASSPDLYNEQFF,TGTGCCAGCAGCCCCGACCTATACAATGAGCAGTTCTTC
TRBV6-1,many,NA,TRBJ1-6,CASRTTRSSYNSPLHF,TGTGCCAGCAGAACCACCCGGAGCTCCTATAATTCACCCCTCCACTTT
TRBV28,many,NA,TRBJ1-3,CASSSLGSGNTIYF,TGTGCCAGCAGTTCCCTAGGGTCTGGAAACACCATATATTTT
TRBV20-1,many,NA,TRBJ2-1,CSASFGVREQFF,TGCAGTGCTAGTTTTGGAGTTAGGGAGCAGTTCTTC
TRBV4-3,many,NA,TRBJ1-4,CASSQVRREKLFF,TGCGCCAGCAGCCAAGTGAGGAGAGAAAAACTGTTTTTT
TRBV4-3,NA,NA,TRBJ1-1,CASSQVIRNTEAFF,TGCGCCAGCAGCCAAGTAATTCGGAACACTGAAGCTTTCTTT
TRBV24-1,few,NA,TRBJ2-1,CATSSRATYNEQFF,TGTGCCACCAGCTCCCGGGCCACCTACAATGAGCAGTTCTTC
TRBV7-8,many,TRBD2,TRBJ2-7,CASSLERLAGLYEQYF,TGTGCCAGCAGCTTAGAGCGACTAGCGGGCCTTTACGAGCAGTACTTC
TRBV29-1,NA,NA,TRBJ1-2,CSVEDKSYGYTF,TGCAGCGTTGAGGACAAGTCCTATGGCTACACCTTC
TRBV7-2,many,TRBD2,TRBJ2-1,CASSLGTSAEQFF,TGTGCCAGCAGCTTAGGGACTAGCGCTGAGCAGTTCTTC
TRBV5-1,many,NA,TRBJ1-1,CASSLLPAEAFF,TGCGCCAGCAGCTTGCTACCAGCTGAAGCTTTCTTT
TRBV6-1,many,TRBD1,TRBJ1-2,CASRGQGLGYGYTF,TGTGCCAGCAGAGGACAGGGGCTCGGCTATGGCTACACCTTC
TRBV5-1,few,NA,TRBJ1-6,CASSALRNGNSPLHF,TGCGCCAGCAGCGCCCTTCGGAACGGCAATTCACCCCTCCACTTT
TRBV7-3,NA,NA,TRBJ2-1,CASSRFLVRLEQFF,TGTGCCAGCAGCCGCTTTTTGGTACGCCTTGAGCAGTTCTTC
TRBV7-9,many,TRBD1,TRBJ2-7,CASSYSPGQGYEQYF,TGTGCCAGCAGCTACAGCCCGGGACAGGGGTACGAGCAGTACTTC
TRBV11-2,many,TRBD1,TRBJ2-2,CASNSGTGTGELFF,TGTGCCAGCAACTCCGGGACAGGGACCGGGGAGCTGTTTTTT
TRBV5-1,many,NA,TRBJ2-3,CASSLPESGDTQYF,TGCGCCAGCAGCTTACCGGAGTCCGGGGATACGCAGTATTTT
TRBV28,many,NA,TRBJ2-1,CASSPRQKSYNEQFF,TGTGCCAGCAGTCCCCGACAGAAGTCCTACAATGAGCAGTTCTTC
TRBV28,many,TRBD2,TRBJ2-7,CASSPETSGTYEQYF,TGTGCCAGCAGTCCAGAGACTAGCGGTACCTACGAGCAGTACTTC
TRBV5-1,few,NA,TRBJ2-7,CASSLGWGALEEQYF,TGCGCCAGCAGCTTGGGTTGGGGGGCGCTGGAAGAGCAGTACTTC
TRBV27,many,NA,TRBJ1-1,CASSTGTMNTEAFF,TGTGCCAGCAGTACTGGGACCATGAACACTGAAGCTTTCTTT
TRBV7-2,many,TRBD2,TRBJ2-2,CASSKPGLGNTGELFF,TGTGCCAGCAGCAAACCGGGACTAGGGAACACCGGGGAGCTGTTTTTT
TRBV20-1,NA,NA,TRBJ2-3,CSADLALTDTQYF,TGCAGTGCTGACCTAGCTCTCACAGATACGCAGTATTTT
TRBV7-8,many,NA,TRBJ1-1,CASSSPGQLMNTEAFF,TGTGCCAGCAGCTCCCCCGGGCAGCTCATGAACACTGAAGCTTTCTTT
TRBV11-2,medium-sized,TRBD1,TRBJ2-7,CASSLMTGSYEQYF,TGTGCCAGCAGCTTAATGACAGGGAGTTACGAGCAGTACTTC
TRBV2,few,TRBD2,TRBJ2-2,CASRGTSTSTGELFF,TGTGCCAGCAGGGGGACTAGCACCTCCACCGGGGAGCTGTTTTTT